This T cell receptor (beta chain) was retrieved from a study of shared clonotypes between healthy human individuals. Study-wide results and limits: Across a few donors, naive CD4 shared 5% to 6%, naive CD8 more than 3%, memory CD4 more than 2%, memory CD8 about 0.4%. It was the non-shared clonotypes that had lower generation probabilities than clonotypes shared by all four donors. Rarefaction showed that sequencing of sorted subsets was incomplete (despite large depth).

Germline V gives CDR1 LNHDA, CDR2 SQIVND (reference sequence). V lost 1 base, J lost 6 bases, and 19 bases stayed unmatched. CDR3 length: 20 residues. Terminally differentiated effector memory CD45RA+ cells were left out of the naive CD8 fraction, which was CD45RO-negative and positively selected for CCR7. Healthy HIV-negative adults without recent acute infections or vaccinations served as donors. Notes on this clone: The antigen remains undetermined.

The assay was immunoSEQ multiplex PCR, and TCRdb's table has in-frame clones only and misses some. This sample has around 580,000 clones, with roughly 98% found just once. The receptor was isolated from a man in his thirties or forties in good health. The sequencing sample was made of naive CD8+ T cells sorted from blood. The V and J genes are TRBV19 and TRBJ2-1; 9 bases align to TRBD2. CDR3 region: CASSIALAGLRFIAGNEQFF. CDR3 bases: TGTGCCAGTAGTATAGCCCTAGCGGGGTTACGCTTTATCGCTGGCAATGAGCAGTTCTTC.